Below, 2 T cell receptor beta chains from the same sample are listed, as sequenced in a study of blood T cell repertoires in COVID-19. Libraries were prepared by immunoSEQ multiplex PCR; TCRdb keeps only in-frame clonotypes and omits some of them. There are around 250,000 clones in the sample; roughly nine tenths occur only once, and approximately 1.3% lies in the top ten. Source material: PBMCs or T cells enriched from blood (not recorded which). The receptors derive from a human donor in a cohort exposed to, infected with or recovered from COVID-19 (not recorded which). The donor label of this sample is uncertain.

This rearrangement joins TRBV19 to TRBJ1-2; 7 bases agree with TRBD1. The V segment lost 5 bases and the J segment 6 bases; nucleotides outside the gene matches: 6. CDR1 and CDR2 (germline): LNHDA, SQIVND (reference sequence). The CDR3 has 13 amino acids. The CDR3 reads CASSSGQRHGYTF. The CDR3 nucleotides read TGTGCCAGTAGTTCGGGACAGCGGCATGGCTACACCTTC. Together with reference TRBV19 and TRBJ1-2, the CDR3 gives the full variable domain: DGGITQSPKYLFRKEGQNVTLSCEQNLNHDAMYWYRQDPGQGLRLIYYSQIVNDFQKGDIAEGYSVSREKKESFPLTVTSAQKNPTAFYLCASSSGQRHGYTFGSGTRLTVV.

In DNA form, the CDR3 reads TGTGCCAGCAGAGGACTGCGATTTTACAATGAGCAGTTCTTC. Residues: CASRGLRFYNEQFF. V is TRBV28 and J is TRBJ2-1; D is perhaps TRBD2 (5 bases). The CDR3 is 14 amino acids. The V gene's germline CDR1 is MDHEN and CDR2 SYDVKM. V was clipped by 6 bases and J by 4 bases, with 13 bases between them.